The TCR beta chain described here comes from a study of low-dose radiotherapy and immunotherapy resistance in tumors. About the research overall: Those assigned to Cohort 2 were treated with 1 Gy per fraction every two weeks (13 Gy in total over 26 weeks). Every two weeks patients got nivolumab 240 mg flat dose, plus ipilimumab 1 mg/kg every six weeks, intravenously. Aspirin was taken orally by patients at 300 mg daily for four cycles from cycle 1 day 1.

Gene-specific TRAV and TRBV primers were used for first-strand cDNA, covering alpha and beta chains. TCR amplification used 15 to 20 PCR cycles, a constant-region primer and a V-primer adapter. TCRdb reprocessed the reads via MiXCR and lists one record per CDR3 protein. This sample yields tens of thousands of distinct CDR3 sequences, of which roughly a sixth are seen a single time; 2.5% to 3% belongs to the top ten. From germline, CDR1 is MNHNS and CDR2 SASEGT. Germline trimming cut 10 bases from V and 2 bases from J; bases unmatched to any gene: 9. The CDR3 is made up of 15 amino acids. This sample's time point: before trial treatment.

The V call is TRBV6-1, the J call TRBJ2-5, with 11 bases matching TRBD2. The sequence derives from a male donor with prostate cancer. The specimen comprised PBMCs, sampled before treatment. The CDR3 is CAIGELAGGQETQYF. In nucleotides, the CDR3 is TGTGCCATCGGTGAATTAGCGGGGGGGCAAGAGACCCAGTACTTC.